One sample yielded the 26 T cell receptor beta chains listed below, sequenced in a study of response to subunit inactivated influenza vaccine. TCRdb independently ran MiXCR on the RT-PCR reads; one entry per CDR3 protein. The table has hundreds of thousands of distinct CDR3 sequences, about 15% seen once. The source material was PBMCs from blood, sampled less than 15 days before vaccination. The origin of the receptors is a man in his fifties who received an inactivated influenza vaccine.

The chain recombines TRBV9 with TRBJ1-6; weak D call: TRBD1 (5 bases). V was pared by 4 bases and J by 10 bases, with 15 bases between. This CDR3 is 14 amino acids long. The germline V gene encodes CDR1 SGDLS and CDR2 YYNGEE. CDR3 sequence (DNA): TGTGCCAGCAGCTCCCAGACAGCGGGATCACCCCTCCACTTT. This translates into CASSSQTAGSPLHF.

This clonotype was detected only a few times. The chain couples TRBV19 to TRBJ2-1; D might be TRBD1 or TRBD2, each matching 7 bases. V lost 3 bases, J lost 7 bases, and 16 bases lay in between. CDR1 and CDR2 (germline): LNHDA, SQIVND (reference sequence). This CDR3 has 15 amino acids. In nucleotides, the CDR3 is TGTGCCAGTAGTATGGGAGGGGGCTCAAGTAATGAGCAGTTCTTC. Amino acids: CASSMGGGSSNEQFF.

This clonotype was picked up a small number of times. V is TRBV7-2 and J is TRBJ1-1; TRBD1 is a possible D gene (6 bases). V was trimmed by 1 base and J by 3 bases, leaving 12 bases between them. This CDR3 contains 15 residues. Germline CDR1 SGHTA, CDR2 FQGNSA. The CDR3 coding sequence is TGTGCCAGCAGCTTAGGGGGGGCGCTGTACACTGAAGCTTTCTTT. It is translated as CASSLGGALYTEAFF. Complete variable domain (other parts from reference TRBV7-2 and TRBJ1-1): GAGVSQSPSNKVTEKGKDVELRCDPISGHTALYWYRQSLGQGLEFLIYFQGNSAPDKSGLPSDRFSAERTGGSVSTLTIQRTQQEDSAVYLCASSLGGALYTEAFFGQGTRLTVV.

The gene calls are TRBV21-1 and TRBJ2-1; the table assigns TRBD2, which was not confirmed against the DNA. TRBV21-1 is labeled a pseudogene. The CDR3 spans 12 residues. The CDR3 here is CASSKVAGEQFF. CDR3 nucleotides: TGTGCCAGCAGCAAAGTGGCGGGTGAGCAGTTCTTC.

This clonotype has more than one count but fewer than ten. The chain links TRBV7-9 to TRBJ2-3, with 7 bases matching TRBD1. The CDR3 sequence is 15 residues long. Germline CDR1 SEHNR, CDR2 FQNEAQ (reference sequence). V was pared by 5 bases and J by 2 bases, with 7 bases of the junction left unmatched. The CDR3 DNA follows: TGTGCCAGCAGCCAACAGGGGACAGCCACAGATACGCAGTATTTT. Translating it yields CASSQQGTATDTQYF.

This clonotype has more than one count but fewer than ten. The DNA is left out, because the CDR3 cannot be placed on it with certainty; the CDR3 is given as TCRdb lists it. V usage is TRBV29-1 and J usage is TRBJ2-2; TRBD1 was called by the table and not checked on the DNA. Per germline, CDR1 SQVTM and CDR2 ANQGSEA. The CDR3 length is 13 residues, termini included. The chain's CDR3 is CSVGQLTGELFFF.

The CDR3 DNA sequence: TGTGCCACCAGTGATCCCGGGACGCTGAACAATGAGCAGTTCTTC. It encodes CATSDPGTLNNEQFF. This chain links TRBV24-1 with TRBJ2-1; the D call may be TRBD1 or TRBD2 (5 bases each). CDR3 size: 15 residues. Germline-derived CDR1 and CDR2 are KGHDR and SFDVKD. V lost 3 bases to trimming and J lost 5 bases, with 13 bases between them.

This chain links TRBV2 with TRBJ2-5; 12 nucleotides agree with TRBD2. The CDR3 runs to 15 residues. The trim removed 6 bases at V and 4 bases at J, leaving 6 bases unmatched. Germline V lookup: CDR1 SNHLY, CDR2 FYNNEI. CDR3 loop: CASRATSGSGETQYF. DNA for the CDR3: TGTGCCAGCAGGGCGACTAGCGGGAGTGGAGAGACCCAGTACTTC.

This clonotype came up a few times. V usage is TRBV7-3 and J usage is TRBJ2-1; D tentatively reads TRBD1 or TRBD2 (5 bases each). Germline-derived CDR1 and CDR2 are SGHTA and FQGTGA. The CDR3 has 15 residues. Trimming removed 4 bases from V and 9 bases from J, with 19 bases in between. The CDR3 nucleotides read TGTGCCAGCAGCTCCGGCCGGTGGGACGGTGGTGAGCAGTTCTTC. Translation: CASSSGRWDGGEQFF.

The chain combines TRBV18 with TRBJ2-1; D not certain. Germline-derived CDR1 and CDR2 are KGHSH and LQKENI. There are 13 residues in the CDR3. Trimming left V 0 bases short and J 4 bases short, with 4 bases between. CDR3 sequence: CASSPPMYNEQFF. The CDR3 DNA sequence: TGTGCCAGCTCACCACCCATGTACAATGAGCAGTTCTTC.

The chain combines TRBV5-1 with TRBJ2-3; 10 nucleotides match TRBD1. Germline lookup yields CDR1 SGHRS and CDR2 YFSETQ. The CDR3 covers 14 residues. With 2 bases clipped from V and 9 bases from J, the junction kept 6 bases outside the gene matches. The chain's CDR3 is CASSLTRDRGTQYF. Here the CDR3 DNA reads TGCGCCAGCAGCTTAACTAGGGACAGGGGAACGCAGTATTTT.

This clonotype was observed a handful of times. V usage is TRBV6-1 and J usage is TRBJ1-1, with 7 bases fitting TRBD1. J was trimmed by 4 bases and V by 6 bases; bases with no gene match: 5. The CDR3 extends over 13 amino acids. Germline lookup yields CDR1 MNHNS and CDR2 SASEGT. CDR3 bases: TGTGCCAGCAGGAAAACAGGGGCCACTGAAGCTTTCTTT. Its protein product is CASRKTGATEAFF.

The chain couples TRBV5-6 to TRBJ1-2; the match to TRBD1 covers 7 bases. The J segment lost 7 bases and the V segment lost 1 base, leaving 7 bases of the junction unmatched. Germline CDR1 reads SGHDT; CDR2 reads YYEEEE. This CDR3 spans 14 amino acids. The CDR3 sequence is CASSLSTGFFGYTF. In DNA, the CDR3 is TGTGCCAGCAGCTTGTCGACAGGGTTTTTTGGCTACACCTTC.

On this clonotype: A much bigger clone sits one base away, suggesting this may be a read error. The rearrangement uses TRBV4-1 and TRBJ2-2, with 8 bases fitting TRBD1. Germline CDR1 is MGHRA and CDR2 is YSYEKL. The CDR3 is 16 residues long. The chain's CDR3 is CASSQDAGGWTGELYF. The CDR3, as DNA: TGCGCCAGCAGCCAAGATGCAGGGGGCTGGACCGGGGAGCTGTATTTT.

The genes are TRBV3-1 and TRBJ2-7; 7 nucleotides align to TRBD1. Germline V gene lookup returns CDR1 LGHDT and CDR2 YNNKEL (reference sequence). Germline trimming cut 4 bases from V and 2 bases from J; bases unmatched to any gene: 5. This CDR3 spans 14 amino acids. The CDR3 is CASSLDRNAYEQYF. The CDR3 DNA is TGTGCCAGCAGCCTGGACAGGAACGCCTACGAGCAGTACTTC.

The chain joins TRBV20-1 to TRBJ2-2, with a weak D call TRBD1 (6 bases). CDR1 and CDR2 from the germline V gene are DFQATT and SNEGSKA (reference sequence). The ends were cut back, 6 bases at V and 0 bases at J, with 17 bases in the middle. The CDR3 length is 16 residues. Written as DNA, the CDR3 is TGCAGTGCGCTGGGTCCCGGGACAACGAACACCGGGGAGCTGTTTTTT. Its translation: CSALGPGTTNTGELFF.

This clonotype was observed at least ten times. The chain joins TRBV5-1 to TRBJ1-1, with TRBD1 matching 8 bases. Germline-derived CDR1 and CDR2 are SGHRS and YFSETQ. The CDR3 spans 14 residues. V was clipped by 4 bases and J by 5 bases; unmatched bases: 7. The CDR3 DNA reads TGCGCCAGCAGCACCGACAGGGGCGGGACTGAAGCTTTCTTT. It codes for CASSTDRGGTEAFF. The full variable domain, in which reference TRBV5-1 and TRBJ1-1 provide the parts outside the CDR3, is KAGVTQTPRYLIKTRGQQVTLSCSPISGHRSVSWYQQTPGQGLQFLFEYFSETQRNKGNFPGRFSGRQFSNSRSEMNVSTLELGDSALYLCASSTDRGGTEAFFGQGTRLTVV.

V gene TRBV20-1 combines with J gene TRBJ2-3, with 8 bases fitting TRBD2. The CDR3 sequence is 15 residues long. CDR1 is DFQATT, CDR2 SNEGSKA, per germline (reference sequence). V was clipped by 6 bases and J by 0 bases; unmatched bases: 8. CDR3 DNA sequence: TGCAGTGCCACAAGCGGGAGTTGGAGCACAGATACGCAGTATTTT. Its translation: CSATSGSWSTDTQYF.

This clonotype has only a few counts. The chain couples TRBV7-2 to TRBJ2-3; 7 bases are shared with TRBD1. CDR3 size: 16 residues. Trimming at V came to 5 bases and at J to 0 bases, leaving 8 bases not matched to a gene. The germline CDR1 and CDR2 sequences are SGHTA and FQGNSA. CDR3 protein: CASSKNRDRSTDTQYF. The CDR3 nucleotides read TGTGCCAGCAGCAAAAATCGGGACAGAAGCACAGATACGCAGTATTTT.

This clonotype was seen a few times. The rearrangement joins TRBV18 to TRBJ2-1; tentatively, D is TRBD2 (5 bases). V lost 3 bases and J lost 4, with 10 bases in between. The CDR3 length is 14 residues. The germline gives CDR1 KGHSH, CDR2 LQKENI. CDR3 in DNA: TGTGCCAGCTCACCGGGAGCGGTATACAATGAGCAGTTCTTC. Its protein product is CASSPGAVYNEQFF. The full variable domain, completed using reference TRBV18 and TRBJ2-1, is NAGVMQNPRHLVRRRGQEARLRCSPMKGHSHVYWYRQLPEEGLKFMVYLQKENIIDESGMPKERFSAEFPKEGPSILRIQQVVRGDSAAYFCASSPGAVYNEQFFGPGTRLTVL.

The chain couples TRBV6-2 or TRBV6-3 to TRBJ2-7; D is possibly TRBD1 or TRBD2 (5 bases each). There are 14 residues in the CDR3. The germline V and J ends were trimmed by 7 bases and 2 bases, with 15 bases remaining between them. Germline CDR1 is MNHEY and CDR2 is SVGEGT. DNA for the CDR3: TGTGCCAGCACTTTGGGACCTCCCACCTACGAGCAGTACTTC. Amino acids: CASTLGPPTYEQYF.

This clonotype was counted many times. The chain combines TRBV7-2 with TRBJ2-6; perhaps TRBD1 as D (6 bases). V dropped 4 bases and J dropped 0 bases, with 10 bases sitting between them. This CDR3 region has 16 residues. CDR1 SGHTA and CDR2 FQGNSA come from the germline V gene. This CDR3 is CASSSTGSSGANVLTF. The CDR3 region has the DNA TGTGCCAGCAGCTCGACAGGATCCTCTGGGGCCAACGTCCTGACTTTC. The whole variable domain, filled in from reference TRBV7-2 and TRBJ2-6, reads GAGVSQSPSNKVTEKGKDVELRCDPISGHTALYWYRQSLGQGLEFLIYFQGNSAPDKSGLPSDRFSAERTGGSVSTLTIQRTQQEDSAVYLCASSSTGSSGANVLTFGAGSRLTVL.

This chain links TRBV3-1 with TRBJ2-7; D might be TRBD1 (6 bases). Germline loops: CDR1 LGHDT, CDR2 YNNKEL (reference sequence). V lost 0 bases and J lost 2, with 20 bases in between. There are 18 residues in the CDR3. The CDR3, as DNA: TGTGCCAGCAGCCAAGAACGGGACATCCATAGGGTCGCCTACGAGCAGTACTTC. Translating it yields CASSQERDIHRVAYEQYF.

This clonotype has just a few counts. This sequence joins TRBV29-1 and TRBJ2-7, with D possibly being TRBD1 (6 bases). Germline-derived CDR1 and CDR2 are SQVTM and ANQGSEA. CDR3 length: 13 amino acids. The ends were cut back, 1 base at V and 2 bases at J, with 9 bases in the middle. The CDR3 bases are TGCAGCGTTGAAGCGGCAGGGGCCTACGAGCAGTACTTC. Amino acids: CSVEAAGAYEQYF.

In this sample, this clonotype turned up a few times. J is TRBJ1-4 and V is TRBV25-1; the D is unclear. Trimming shortened V by 0 bases and J by 3 bases, and 8 bases separated the two germline ends. This CDR3 has 15 amino acids. Per germline, CDR1 MGHDK and CDR2 SYGVNS. The CDR3 sequence is CASSEYKAPNEKLFF. The DNA of the CDR3 is TGTGCCAGCAGTGAATATAAGGCTCCTAATGAAAAACTGTTTTTT.

This clonotype occurred many times. This chain joins TRBV6-5 and TRBJ1-3; the D gene is possibly TRBD1 (5 bases). The CDR3 covers 14 residues. The germline V and J ends were trimmed by 4 bases and 0 bases, with 7 bases remaining between them. Germline CDR1 reads MNHEY; CDR2 reads SVGAGI. In DNA, the CDR3 is TGTGCCAGCAGTTCGACAGACTCTGGAAACACCATATATTTT. The encoded protein is CASSSTDSGNTIYF.